This paragraph covers one TCR beta chain sequence. Antigen specificity is unknown. Trimming at V came to 3 bases and at J to 10 bases, leaving 12 bases not matched to a gene. The germline V gene encodes CDR1 SGHNT and CDR2 YYREEE (reference sequence). This CDR3 comprises 16 residues. The data were taken from a study of vaccination effects on CD4 cells after COVID-19. Study context: Antigen-specific CD4+ T cells were expanded (with viral peptide pools) by the ViraFEST assay ahead of sequencing.

Cells that had been cultured for approximately eleven days were the source of isolated CD4+ T cells. The vaccine recipients had no prior SARS-CoV-2 infection, with negative nucleocapsid antibodies. Replacing half the medium with IL-2 medium was done on days 3 and 7. Only in-frame clones appear in the TCRdb table, and some are missing; sequencing was by immunoSEQ multiplex PCR. Of around 70,000 clones in the sample, roughly three quarters are singletons; the top ten hold 2% to 2.5%. The chain is built from TRBV5-4 and TRBJ2-1, with 11 bases that match TRBD2. Material: CD4+ T cells from PBMCs cultured without peptide, obtained before COVID-19 vaccination. This TCR derives from a human donor who received a COVID-19 vaccine. Here the CDR3 DNA reads TGTGCCAGCAGCTCCGGACTAGCGGGCCCCCGGCGGGAGCAGTTCTTC. Amino acids: CASSSGLAGPRREQFF.